Shown below are 31 T cell receptor beta chains from a single sample sequenced in a study of blood T cell repertoires in COVID-19. Profiling relied on immunoSEQ multiplex PCR, and the TCRdb table lists in-frame clones only, not all of them. The sample contains some 73,000 clones, 70% to 90% of which appear only once. The sample comprised peripheral blood. These TCRs come from a man older than 75 with COVID-19, enrolled during active disease.

The chain combines TRBV6-6 with TRBJ2-3; D might be TRBD2 (6 bases). The germline V gene has CDR1 MNHNY and CDR2 SVGAGI (reference sequence). This CDR3 is 14 amino acids long. Deletions cut 4 bases from V and 0 bases from J, with 8 bases between. The chain's CDR3 is CASSLGGSTDTQYF. The CDR3 DNA sequence: TGTGCCAGCAGTTTGGGGGGAAGCACAGATACGCAGTATTTT.

This sequence joins TRBV6-6 and TRBJ1-3; 8 nucleotides agree with TRBD1. The V gene's germline CDR1 is MNHNY and CDR2 SVGAGI (reference sequence). This CDR3 has 14 residues. The V and J ends lost 2 bases and 4 bases, in that order; junction bases with no gene match: 1. The CDR3 DNA is TGTGCCAGCAGTTACGGACAGGGCGGAAACACCATATATTTT. Translated, it gives CASSYGQGGNTIYF.

V usage is TRBV6-5 and J usage is TRBJ2-1; TRBD2 matches at 9 bases. The V segment lost 0 bases and the J segment 8 bases; nucleotides outside the gene matches: 5. This CDR3 comprises 15 residues. CDR1 and CDR2 (germline): MNHEY, SVGAGI. The CDR3 is CASSYSAGGFDEQFF. For the CDR3, the DNA is TGTGCCAGCAGTTACTCTGCGGGGGGGTTCGATGAGCAGTTCTTC.

Comment on this clone: Because the CDR3's place on the DNA is in doubt, the DNA is left out and the CDR3 is given as listed by TCRdb. The V gene is TRBV12-1, the J gene TRBJ2-7; the table's D call, TRBD1, was not checked against the DNA. TRBV12-1 is noted as a pseudogene. The CDR3 is 17 residues long, ends included. The CDR3 reads CASSFASGTGKFYEQYF.

The gene calls are TRBV2 and TRBJ1-5; the D gene is possibly TRBD1 (5 bases). V shed 4 bases and J shed 4 bases, with 11 bases lying between them. Germline V gene sequence: CDR1 SNHLY, CDR2 FYNNEI. CDR3 length: 14 amino acids. The CDR3 spells CASSGPTANQPQHF. CDR3 nucleotides: TGTGCCAGCAGTGGCCCGACAGCAAATCAGCCCCAGCATTTT.

This chain uses TRBV5-1 with TRBJ2-4, with a possible D match to TRBD1 (7 bases). The CDR3 contains 15 residues. The germline V gene has CDR1 SGHRS and CDR2 YFSETQ. Trimming took off 0 bases at V and 8 bases at J, with 15 bases between the two ends. The CDR3 spells CASSLGNRGGDIQYF. CDR3 bases: TGCGCCAGCAGCTTGGGTAACAGGGGAGGTGACATTCAGTACTTC. The full variable domain, with the rest looked up from reference TRBV5-1 and TRBJ2-4, is KAGVTQTPRYLIKTRGQQVTLSCSPISGHRSVSWYQQTPGQGLQFLFEYFSETQRNKGNFPGRFSGRQFSNSRSEMNVSTLELGDSALYLCASSLGNRGGDIQYFGAGTRLSVL.

The chain is built from TRBV18 and TRBJ1-1; 7 bases fit TRBD1. CDR3 length: 14 amino acids. V lost 0 bases to trimming and J lost 4 bases; unmatched junction nucleotides: 2. Germline V lookup: CDR1 KGHSH, CDR2 LQKENI. CDR3 sequence reads: CASSPPAGGTEAFF. In nucleotides, the CDR3 is TGTGCCAGCTCACCACCCGCAGGGGGCACTGAAGCTTTCTTT.

CDR3 residues: CASSQEVAQETQYF. For the CDR3, the DNA is TGTGCCAGCAGCCAAGAGGTAGCGCAAGAGACCCAGTACTTC. The rearrangement uses TRBV4-2 and TRBJ2-5; D might be TRBD2 (5 bases). Trimming took 0 bases from V and 2 from J, leaving 7 bases between them. Germline lookup yields CDR1 LGHNA and CDR2 YNFKEQ. This CDR3 comprises 14 residues.

In this sample, this clone turned up a few times. This rearrangement joins TRBV5-6 to TRBJ1-2, with a possible D match to TRBD1 (6 bases). Trimming stripped 0 bases from V and 2 bases from J, with 8 bases between. CDR3 size: 14 residues. Germline CDR1 and CDR2: SGHDT and YYEEEE. The CDR3: CASSLGTENYGYTF. The CDR3 bases are TGTGCCAGCAGCTTGGGGACAGAGAACTATGGCTACACCTTC.

The sample holds one count of this clone. V usage is TRBV5-1 and J usage is TRBJ2-7, with TRBD1 matching 10 bases. Germline CDR1 and CDR2: SGHRS and YFSETQ. This CDR3 comprises 15 residues. V lost 3 bases, J lost 7 bases, and 10 bases stayed unmatched. CDR3 in amino acids: CASSSTDRGLWEQYF. CDR3 coding DNA: TGCGCCAGCAGCTCAACTGACAGGGGGCTTTGGGAGCAGTACTTC.

The rearrangement joins TRBV9 to TRBJ1-3; perhaps TRBD1 as D (5 bases). The CDR3 contains 17 residues. Deletions cut 0 bases from V and 1 base from J, with 14 bases between. Germline lookup yields CDR1 SGDLS and CDR2 YYNGEE. CDR3 sequence: CASSVGVGTLSGNTIYF. The CDR3 DNA reads as TGTGCCAGCAGCGTAGGGGTAGGGACTTTGTCTGGAAACACCATATATTTT.

This chain links TRBV6-6 with TRBJ1-1, with D possibly being TRBD1 (6 bases). The CDR3 is 13 residues long. V shed 5 bases and J shed 5 bases, with 12 bases lying between them. Germline V gene sequence: CDR1 MNHNY, CDR2 SVGAGI (reference sequence). In DNA form, the CDR3 reads TGTGCCAGCAGTCCCACAGGGCTGACTGAAGCTTTCTTT. Translation gives CASSPTGLTEAFF.

The CDR3 DNA follows: TGTGCCAGCAGTTACTCGGGGGGGCCGCGGGAGACCCAGTACTTC. Protein: CASSYSGGPRETQYF. The chain couples TRBV6-5 to TRBJ2-5; possibly TRBD2 for D (7 bases). CDR1 and CDR2 from the germline V gene are MNHEY and SVGAGI. The CDR3 runs 15 residues. The V and J ends lost 0 bases and 5 bases respectively, with 13 bases between them.

The V gene is TRBV27, the J gene TRBJ1-2; the D is unclear. The CDR3 runs 17 residues. Trimming stripped 3 bases from V and 3 bases from J, with 20 bases between. In germline, CDR1 is MNHEY, CDR2 SMNVEV (reference sequence). CDR3 sequence reads: CASSFGSKEVGYYGYTF. As DNA, the CDR3 is TGTGCCAGCAGTTTTGGGTCGAAGGAGGTTGGGTACTATGGCTACACCTTC.

The chain joins TRBV7-2 to TRBJ1-1; 9 bases are shared with TRBD1. The germline V gene encodes CDR1 SGHTA and CDR2 FQGNSA. The CDR3 length is 14 residues. Losses at the gene ends were 3 bases for V and 4 bases for J; bases not matched to a gene: 3. The DNA for the CDR3 is TGTGCCAGCAGCTTGTTGACAGGGGGCACTGAAGCTTTCTTT. Translation: CASSLLTGGTEAFF.

The chain employs TRBV12-5 and TRBJ2-7, with 9 positions matching TRBD1. Trimming at V came to 5 bases and at J to 12 bases, leaving 11 bases not matched to a gene. The germline gives CDR1 LGHNT, CDR2 FRNRAP. The CDR3 covers 13 residues. The CDR3 bases are TGTGCTAGTGGTCCACGAACAGGGGGCGGTCGGTACTTC. It codes for CASGPRTGGGRYF. The full variable domain, with the rest looked up from reference TRBV12-5 and TRBJ2-7, is DARVTQTPRHKVTEMGQEVTMRCQPILGHNTVFWYRQTMMQGLELLAYFRNRAPLDDSGMPKDRFSAEMPDATLATLKIQPSEPRDSAVYFCASGPRTGGGRYFGPGTRLTVT.

The chain carries TRBV11-2 and TRBJ1-2, with D uncertain. The CDR3 is made up of 11 amino acids. Trimming removed 4 bases from V and 3 bases from J, with 3 bases in between. Germline CDR1 reads SGHAT; CDR2 reads FQNNGV. CDR3 DNA sequence: TGTGCCAGCAGCTCCGACTATGGCTACACCTTC. This sequence encodes CASSSDYGYTF.

CDR3 loop: CASSEAGGEKLFF. In DNA form, the CDR3 reads TGTGCCAGCAGTGAGGCAGGGGGTGAAAAACTGTTTTTT. The chain combines TRBV6-1 with TRBJ1-4; 7 bases fit TRBD1. The trim removed 3 bases at V and 7 bases at J, leaving 2 bases unmatched. The CDR3 loop spans 13 amino acids. Germline CDR1 reads MNHNS; CDR2 reads SASEGT.

The J gene is TRBJ1-2, the V gene TRBV7-6; no clear D gene. The V end was cut by 5 bases, the J end by 0 bases, with 10 bases between. The CDR3 contains 14 residues. Germline CDR1 reads SGHVS; CDR2 reads FNYEAQ. The CDR3 region is CASSPYTANYGYTF. CDR3 coding DNA: TGTGCCAGCAGCCCATACACAGCTAACTATGGCTACACCTTC. The full variable domain, in which reference TRBV7-6 and TRBJ1-2 provide the parts outside the CDR3, is GAGVSQSPRYKVTKRGQDVALRCDPISGHVSLYWYRQALGQGPEFLTYFNYEAQQDKSGLPNDRFSAERPEGSISTLTIQRTEQRDSAMYRCASSPYTANYGYTFGSGTRLTVV.

J is TRBJ2-2 and V is TRBV7-2; no clear D. The CDR3 consists of 14 residues. V was pared by 3 bases and J by 1 base, with 6 bases between. Germline CDR1 is SGHTA and CDR2 is FQGNSA. Here the CDR3 reads CASSFIRNTGELFF. The CDR3 DNA sequence: TGTGCCAGCAGCTTTATCAGGAACACCGGGGAGCTGTTTTTT.

The J gene is TRBJ1-6, the V gene TRBV18; TRBD1 matches at 8 bases. CDR1 KGHSH and CDR2 LQKENI come from the germline V gene. This CDR3 contains 16 residues. V was clipped by 2 bases and J by 10 bases; unmatched bases: 10. DNA of the CDR3: TGTGCCAGCTCACCAGGAGCAGGGGGCTCTGGATCACCCCTCCACTTT. It specifies CASSPGAGGSGSPLHF.

The chain carries TRBV3-1 (or the pseudogene TRBV3-2) and TRBJ2-5, with unresolved D. Looked up from germline, CDR1 is LGHDT and CDR2 is YNNKEL (reference sequence). CDR3 size: 15 residues. Trimming cost V 0 bases and J 7 bases, with 15 bases left between them. CDR3 in DNA: TGTGCCAGCAGCCAAGATTGGGTGAGGTTATGGACCCAGTACTTC. Amino acid sequence: CASSQDWVRLWTQYF.

The sample holds a few counts of this clone. The rearrangement uses TRBV10-3 and TRBJ1-1; 8 bases agree with TRBD1. This CDR3 spans 15 amino acids. Per germline, CDR1 ENHRY and CDR2 SYGVKD. The V and J ends lost 2 bases and 6 bases, in that order; junction bases with no gene match: 8. The CDR3 sequence is CAISERTGTRAEAFF. In nucleotides, the CDR3 is TGTGCCATCAGTGAGAGGACAGGGACAAGGGCTGAAGCTTTCTTT.

The V and J genes are TRBV6-1 and TRBJ1-6; a possible D gene is TRBD1 (5 bases). The CDR3 is made up of 13 amino acids. Trimming pared 3 bases from V and 8 bases from J, leaving 8 bases between. The germline CDR1 and CDR2 sequences are MNHNS and SASEGT. The CDR3 DNA reads TGTGCCAGCAGTGAGGCGGGGGATTCACCCCTCCACTTT. Translated, it gives CASSEAGDSPLHF.

The rearrangement uses TRBV18 and TRBJ1-5, with 10 bases lining up with TRBD1. With 4 bases clipped from V and 4 bases from J, the junction kept 7 bases outside the gene matches. Germline values: CDR1 KGHSH, CDR2 LQKENI. This CDR3 region has 16 residues. The CDR3 sequence is CASSRPGQGLNQPQHF. Written as DNA, the CDR3 is TGTGCCAGCTCACGTCCGGGACAGGGGTTAAATCAGCCCCAGCATTTT.

The V gene is TRBV7-2, the J gene TRBJ2-2, with 11 bases lining up with TRBD2. The CDR3 consists of 17 residues. Germline lookup yields CDR1 SGHTA and CDR2 FQGNSA. The ends lost 5 bases at V and 1 base at J; junction bases unmatched: 6. In nucleotides, the CDR3 is TGTGCCAGCAGCCCCCCTAGCGGGGGGTGGAACACCGGGGAGCTGTTTTTT. Residues: CASSPPSGGWNTGELFF.

The chain recombines TRBV11-3 with TRBJ2-3; TRBD1 might be the D (5 bases). CDR3 length: 13 residues. The V gene lost 3 bases and the J gene lost 1 base, with 5 bases spanning the gap. Germline CDR1 is SGHNT and CDR2 is YENEEA. DNA of the CDR3: TGTGCCAGCAGCTTCAGGGGCACAGATACGCAGTATTTT. Its protein product is CASSFRGTDTQYF.

This clone was detected only once. The chain couples TRBV7-9 to TRBJ1-5; D is uncertain. The CDR3 spans 14 residues. Trimming removed 5 bases from V and 4 bases from J, with 12 bases in between. From germline, CDR1 is SEHNR and CDR2 FQNEAQ (reference sequence). CDR3 coding DNA: TGTGCCAGCAGCCAATCCAGTTCAAATCAGCCCCAGCATTTT. It translates to CASSQSSSNQPQHF.

The chain carries TRBV21-1 and TRBJ2-5; TRBD2, as called in the table, went unchecked against the DNA. TRBV21-1 counts as a pseudogene. CDR3 length: 14 amino acids. The CDR3 spells CASSNSGGAETQYF. CDR3 coding DNA: TGTGCCAGCAGCAATTCGGGGGGCGCAGAGACCCAGTACTTC.

This clone was counted a single time. The chain employs TRBV12-5 and TRBJ1-1; D unresolved. The CDR3 runs 12 residues. Germline assignment: CDR1 LGHNT and CDR2 FRNRAP. The CDR3 region has the DNA TGTGCCTGGGCCCAGACGAACACTGAAGCTTTCTTT. The encoded protein is CAWAQTNTEAFF.

This clone was observed a single time. The chain employs TRBV18 and TRBJ2-5; tentatively, D is TRBD2 (5 bases). Germline lookup yields CDR1 KGHSH and CDR2 LQKENI. The CDR3 extends over 14 amino acids. V lost 6 bases and J 5 bases, leaving 16 bases between the germline ends. Here the CDR3 reads CASSPSRGSETQYF. CDR3 DNA sequence: TGTGCCAGCTCCCCCAGCCGGGGATCGGAGACCCAGTACTTC.